This TCR beta chain is from a study of control samples from healthy donors and cancer patients. This CDR3 has 14 residues. Trimming pared 0 bases from V and 4 bases from J, leaving 6 bases between. Germline values: CDR1 SGHTA, CDR2 FQGTGA. Assay: immunoSEQ multiplex PCR; the TCRdb copy retains only in-frame clones and omits some. This table holds tens of thousands of clones, 85% to 95% found once. The sequenced sample was blood. V usage is TRBV7-3 and J usage is TRBJ2-2; no clear D. The clonotype was recovered from a man aged 25 to 40 in good health. In DNA form, the CDR3 reads TGTGCCAGCAGCTTAACGTTGAGCACCGGGGAGCTGTTTTTT. It yields the protein CASSLTLSTGELFF.